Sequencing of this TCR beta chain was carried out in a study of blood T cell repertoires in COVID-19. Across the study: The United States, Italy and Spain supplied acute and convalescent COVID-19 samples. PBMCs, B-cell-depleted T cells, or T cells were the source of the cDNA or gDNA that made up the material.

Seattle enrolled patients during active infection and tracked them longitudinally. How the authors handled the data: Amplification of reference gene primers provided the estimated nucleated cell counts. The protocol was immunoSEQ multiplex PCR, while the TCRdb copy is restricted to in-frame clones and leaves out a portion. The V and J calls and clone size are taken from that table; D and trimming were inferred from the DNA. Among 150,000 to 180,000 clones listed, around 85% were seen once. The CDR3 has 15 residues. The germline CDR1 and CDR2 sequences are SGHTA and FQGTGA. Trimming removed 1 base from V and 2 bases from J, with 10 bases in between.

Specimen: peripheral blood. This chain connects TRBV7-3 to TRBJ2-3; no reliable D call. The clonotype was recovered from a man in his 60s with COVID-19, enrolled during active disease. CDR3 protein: CASSLSGQDTDTQYF. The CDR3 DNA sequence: TGTGCCAGCAGCTTAAGCGGTCAAGACACAGATACGCAGTATTTT.